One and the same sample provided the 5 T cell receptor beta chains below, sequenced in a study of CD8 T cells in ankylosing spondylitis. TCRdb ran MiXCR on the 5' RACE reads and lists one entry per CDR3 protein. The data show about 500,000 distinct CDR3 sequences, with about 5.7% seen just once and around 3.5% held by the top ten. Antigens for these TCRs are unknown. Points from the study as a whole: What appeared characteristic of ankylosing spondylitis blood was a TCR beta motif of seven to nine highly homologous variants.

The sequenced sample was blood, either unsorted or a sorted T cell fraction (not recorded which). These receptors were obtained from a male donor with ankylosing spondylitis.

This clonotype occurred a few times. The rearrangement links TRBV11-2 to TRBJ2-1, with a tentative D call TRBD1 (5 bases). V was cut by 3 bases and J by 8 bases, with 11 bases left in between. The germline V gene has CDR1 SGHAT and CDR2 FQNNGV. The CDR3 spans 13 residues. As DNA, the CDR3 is TGTGCCAGCAGCTTTACCAGGGCGGATGAGCAGTTCTTC. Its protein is CASSFTRADEQFF.

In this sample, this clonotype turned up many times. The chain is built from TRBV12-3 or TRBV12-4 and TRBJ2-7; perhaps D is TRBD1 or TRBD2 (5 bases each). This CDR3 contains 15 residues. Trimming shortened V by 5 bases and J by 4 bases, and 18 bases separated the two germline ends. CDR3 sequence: CASSIKWQGAYEQYF. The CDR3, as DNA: TGTGCCAGCAGTATCAAATGGCAGGGAGCGTACGAGCAGTACTTC.

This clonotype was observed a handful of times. The CDR3 spells CASSSLAAGELFF. The CDR3 bases are TGTGCCAGCAGCTCACTAGCGGCCGGGGAGCTGTTTTTT. The chain combines TRBV7-6 with TRBJ2-2; 8 bases line up with TRBD2. The length of the CDR3 is 13 residues. Germline V CDR1 and CDR2: SGHVS, FNYEAQ. V trimming: 4 bases; J trimming: 6 bases; junction bases outside the gene matches: 1.

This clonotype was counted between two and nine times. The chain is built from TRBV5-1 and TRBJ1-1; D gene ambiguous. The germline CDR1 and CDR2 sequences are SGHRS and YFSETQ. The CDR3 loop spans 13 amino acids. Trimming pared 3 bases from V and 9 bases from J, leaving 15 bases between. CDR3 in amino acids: CASSSSAGFKAFF. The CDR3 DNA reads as TGCGCCAGCAGCTCCTCGGCCGGATTCAAAGCTTTCTTT.

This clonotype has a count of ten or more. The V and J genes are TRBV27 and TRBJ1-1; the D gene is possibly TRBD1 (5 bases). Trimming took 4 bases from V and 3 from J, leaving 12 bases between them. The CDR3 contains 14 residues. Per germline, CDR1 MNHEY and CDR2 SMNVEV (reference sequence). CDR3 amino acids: CASSSQGRYTEAFF. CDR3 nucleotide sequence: TGTGCCAGCAGTTCCCAGGGAAGGTACACTGAAGCTTTCTTT.